The 30 T cell receptor beta chains reported below all come from one sample, sequenced in a study of T cells expressing NK-cell markers. TCRdb reworked the 5' RACE reads into one entry per CDR3 protein, no DNA. The specimen's table records hundreds of thousands of distinct CDR3 sequences. The specimen was blood T cells: a sorted CD56 or NKG2C T cell subset, CD4+ or CD8+ T cells, or bulk PBMC T cells (not recorded which). Receptors were obtained from a woman between 18 and 69 years old in good health.

The rearrangement uses TRBV27 and TRBJ2-1; TCRdb names TRBD2, which stays unverified in the absence of DNA. This CDR3 is built from 15 residues. Germline CDR1 MNHEY, CDR2 SMNVEV (reference sequence). The CDR3 loop reads CASSFSPRRDNEQFF.

V gene TRBV20-1 combines with J gene TRBJ1-1. This CDR3 comprises 14 residues. Per the germline V gene, CDR1 is DFQATT and CDR2 is SNEGSKA (reference sequence). CDR3 region: CSARRPGGGTEAFF.

The chain recombines TRBV10-3 with TRBJ2-5. This CDR3 is built from 13 residues. Germline CDR1 and CDR2: ENHRY and SYGVKD. CDR3 protein: CAISVAEQETQYF.

This chain links TRBV18 with TRBJ2-7; checking the TCRdb D call of TRBD2 is not possible without DNA. The CDR3 covers 16 residues. Germline CDR1 reads KGHSH; CDR2 reads LQKENI. CDR3 loop: CASSWASGRAVTEQYF.

The CDR3 reads CASSTTGGSGRGNEQFF. The rearrangement joins TRBV19 to TRBJ2-1; TCRdb indicates TRBD2, and absent DNA this call remains unverified. From germline, CDR1 is LNHDA and CDR2 SQIVND (reference sequence). This CDR3 spans 17 amino acids.

CDR3: CASSYYSGRAGELFF. This chain connects TRBV5-1 to TRBJ2-2; absent DNA, TCRdb's TRBD2 call cannot be checked. Germline CDR1 SGHRS, CDR2 YFSETQ. The CDR3 sequence is 15 residues long.

The chain combines TRBV6-1 with TRBJ2-1; the D call of TRBD2 rests on TCRdb alone, since no DNA is present to check it. The CDR3 loop spans 15 amino acids. Germline V gene data show CDR1 as MNHNS and CDR2 as SASEGT. This chain's CDR3 is CASTISGGAWNEQFF.

The CDR3 loop reads CASSQEVREHEQFF. J is TRBJ2-1 and V is TRBV14; TCRdb's D call, TRBD2, is unchecked because there is no DNA. This CDR3 has 14 amino acids. In germline, CDR1 is SGHDN, CDR2 FVKESK.

The rearrangement joins TRBV20-1 to TRBJ2-7; TCRdb indicates TRBD2, and absent DNA this call remains unverified. Looked up from germline, CDR1 is DFQATT and CDR2 is SNEGSKA (reference sequence). This CDR3 has 13 amino acids. The CDR3 region is CSARVGGAYEQYF.

The V call is TRBV4-2, the J call TRBJ2-1; TCRdb returns TRBD2, unconfirmable since there is no DNA. The length of the CDR3 is 16 residues. The germline gives CDR1 LGHNA, CDR2 YNFKEQ. The CDR3 sequence is CASSLSGTTIYNEQFF.

The chain employs TRBV12-3 or TRBV12-4 and TRBJ2-2; TCRdb lists TRBD1, though no DNA is available to test this call. The CDR3 has 14 amino acids. CDR3: CASNGQGIAGELFF.

The chain couples TRBV12-3 or TRBV12-4 to TRBJ1-4; the TCRdb call, TRBD1, lacks DNA for checking. CDR3 length equals 14 residues. CDR3 sequence reads: CASSFSGGGWKLFF.

V usage is TRBV7-3 and J usage is TRBJ2-2; TCRdb picks TRBD2, but there is no DNA to check that call. Germline CDR1 and CDR2: SGHTA and FQGTGA. The CDR3 extends over 16 amino acids. The CDR3 protein is CASSLSSGINTGELFF.

This rearrangement joins TRBV4-3 to TRBJ2-5; TCRdb's D call of TRBD2 is untestable without DNA. CDR1 LGHNA and CDR2 YSLEER come from the germline V gene. The CDR3 consists of 15 residues. The CDR3 sequence is CASSQVGASGETQYF.

The J gene is TRBJ1-3, the V gene TRBV7-8; TCRdb's D gene call, TRBD1, goes unchecked for lack of DNA. The CDR3 contains 13 residues. Per the germline V gene, CDR1 is SGHVS and CDR2 is FQNEAQ. CDR3 amino acids: CASTIQGANTIYF.

The chain joins TRBV7-2 to TRBJ2-2. Germline CDR1 is SGHTA and CDR2 is FQGNSA. The CDR3 has 16 residues. CDR3: CASSLRVGANTGELFF.

The gene calls are TRBV20-1 and TRBJ1-1; the D call of TRBD1 rests on TCRdb alone, since no DNA is present to check it. Per germline, CDR1 DFQATT and CDR2 SNEGSKA (reference sequence). This CDR3 comprises 14 residues. The chain's CDR3 is CSALTGQGDTEAFF.

The rearrangement links TRBV28 to TRBJ2-2; the D call of TRBD1 rests on TCRdb alone, since no DNA is present to check it. This CDR3 region has 15 residues. The V gene's germline CDR1 is MDHEN and CDR2 SYDVKM. This chain's CDR3 is CASNLGQGGTGELFF.

The rearrangement links TRBV11-2 to TRBJ2-1. Germline V gene data show CDR1 as SGHAT and CDR2 as FQNNGV. The CDR3 spans 15 residues. The CDR3 here is CASSFSDSSYNEQFF.

This sequence joins TRBV29-1 and TRBJ1-4; TCRdb picks TRBD1, but there is no DNA to check that call. This CDR3 is 12 amino acids long. CDR1 and CDR2 (germline): SQVTM, ANQGSEA. CDR3 amino acids: CSVAASGTGLLF.

This rearrangement joins TRBV7-9 to TRBJ1-2; TCRdb gives TRBD1 as the D gene, but with no DNA this cannot be confirmed. The CDR3 extends over 15 amino acids. Germline V gives CDR1 SEHNR, CDR2 FQNEAQ (reference sequence). This CDR3 reads CASSLIGGANYGYTF. Filled out from reference TRBV7-9 and TRBJ1-2, the complete variable domain reads DTGVSQNPRHKITKRGQNVTFRCDPISEHNRLYWYRQTLGQGPEFLTYFQNEAQLEKSRLLSDRFSAERPKGSFSTLEIQRTEQGDSAMYLCASSLIGGANYGYTFGSGTRLTVV.

This chain joins TRBV5-1 and TRBJ2-2; the D call from TCRdb, TRBD1, cannot be confirmed without DNA. Germline assignment: CDR1 SGHRS and CDR2 YFSETQ. The CDR3 consists of 15 residues. CDR3 amino acids: CASSLVPVETGELFF.

The chain carries TRBV20-1 and TRBJ2-3. Germline assignment: CDR1 DFQATT and CDR2 SNEGSKA (reference sequence). The CDR3 runs to 11 residues. CDR3 residues: CSGLRSDTQYF.

V gene TRBV4-3 combines with J gene TRBJ1-1. The CDR3 is 14 residues long. CDR1 is LGHNA, CDR2 YSLEER, per germline. CDR3: CASSQLDRNTEAFF.

The genes are TRBV20-1 and TRBJ1-5; TCRdb's D call of TRBD1 is untestable without DNA. The CDR3 consists of 11 residues. Germline V gene lookup returns CDR1 DFQATT and CDR2 SNEGSKA (reference sequence). The CDR3 region is CRGQGRQPQHF.

The rearrangement joins TRBV18 to TRBJ1-6; lacking DNA, the TRBD1 call made by TCRdb goes unchecked. CDR1 is KGHSH, CDR2 LQKENI, per germline. CDR3 size: 13 residues. The CDR3 loop is CASSPGRDSPLHF.

The chain carries TRBV20-1 and TRBJ2-1; checking the TCRdb D call of TRBD2 is not possible without DNA. The CDR3 spans 13 residues. The germline CDR1 and CDR2 sequences are DFQATT and SNEGSKA (reference sequence). CDR3 sequence: CSPQGAGAVEQFF.

CDR3 loop: CASSSGGPQVAQYF. The genes are TRBV5-4 and TRBJ2-5; absent DNA, TCRdb's TRBD1 call cannot be checked. Germline V gene data show CDR1 as SGHNT and CDR2 as YYREEE (reference sequence). The length of the CDR3 is 14 residues. The whole variable domain, remainder taken from reference TRBV5-4 and TRBJ2-5, is ETGVTQSPTHLIKTRGQQVTLRCSSQSGHNTVSWYQQALGQGPQFIFQYYREEENGRGNFPPRFSGLQFPNYSSELNVNALELDDSALYLCASSSGGPQVAQYFGPGTRLLVL.

This chain uses TRBV27 with TRBJ2-7; the D gene TCRdb calls, TRBD2, cannot be checked with no DNA. This CDR3 contains 12 residues. Germline V gives CDR1 MNHEY, CDR2 SMNVEV (reference sequence). CDR3 protein: CASRRTSGEQYF.

The rearrangement uses TRBV12-3 or TRBV12-4 and TRBJ1-4; TCRdb calls TRBD1, which cannot be checked without DNA. This CDR3 comprises 15 residues. The chain's CDR3 is CASRKTGTVNEKLFF.